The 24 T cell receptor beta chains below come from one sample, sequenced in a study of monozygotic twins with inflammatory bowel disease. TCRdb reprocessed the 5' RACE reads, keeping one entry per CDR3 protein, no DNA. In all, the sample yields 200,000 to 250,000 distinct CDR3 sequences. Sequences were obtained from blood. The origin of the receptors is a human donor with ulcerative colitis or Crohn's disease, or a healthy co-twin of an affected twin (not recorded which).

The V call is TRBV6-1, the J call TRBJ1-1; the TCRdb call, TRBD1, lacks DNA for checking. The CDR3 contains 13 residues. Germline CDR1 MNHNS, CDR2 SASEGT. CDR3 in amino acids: CASSWDTQTEAFF.

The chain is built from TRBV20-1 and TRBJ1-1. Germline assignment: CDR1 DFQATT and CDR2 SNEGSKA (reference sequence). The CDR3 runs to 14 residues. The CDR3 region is CSATRTEAYTEAFF.

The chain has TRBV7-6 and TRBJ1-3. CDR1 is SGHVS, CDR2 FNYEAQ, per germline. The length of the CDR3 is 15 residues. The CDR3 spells CASSSRMSGQNTIYF.

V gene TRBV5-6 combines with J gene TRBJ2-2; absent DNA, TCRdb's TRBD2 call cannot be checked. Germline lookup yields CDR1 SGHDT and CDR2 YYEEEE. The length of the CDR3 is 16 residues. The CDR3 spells CASTLLAGGPTGELFF.

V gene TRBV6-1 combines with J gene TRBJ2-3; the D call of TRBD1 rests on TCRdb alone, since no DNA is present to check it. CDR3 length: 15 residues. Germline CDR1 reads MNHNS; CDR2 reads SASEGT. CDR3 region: CASRTGRSSTDTQYF.

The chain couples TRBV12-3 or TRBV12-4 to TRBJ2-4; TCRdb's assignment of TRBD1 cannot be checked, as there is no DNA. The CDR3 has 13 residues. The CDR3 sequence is CASSFFRGDIQYF.

This chain's CDR3 is CASSSTGTGFQAQHF. The rearrangement links TRBV7-9 to TRBJ1-5; TCRdb proposes TRBD1, but this gene call is untestable without DNA. The CDR3 length is 15 residues. Germline CDR1 reads SEHNR; CDR2 reads FQNEAQ (reference sequence).

CDR3: CASSSPLHSYNEQFF. The genes are TRBV12-3 or TRBV12-4 and TRBJ2-1. The CDR3 covers 15 residues.

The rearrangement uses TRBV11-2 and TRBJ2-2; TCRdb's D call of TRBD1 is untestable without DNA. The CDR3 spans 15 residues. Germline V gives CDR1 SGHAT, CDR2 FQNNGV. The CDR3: CASSLRGPSAGELFF.

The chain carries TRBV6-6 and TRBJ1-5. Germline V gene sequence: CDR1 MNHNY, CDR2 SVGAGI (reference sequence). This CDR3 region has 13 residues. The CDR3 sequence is CASSYEGNQPQHF.

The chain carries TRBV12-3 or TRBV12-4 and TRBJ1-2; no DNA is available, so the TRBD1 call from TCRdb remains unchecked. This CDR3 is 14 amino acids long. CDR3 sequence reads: CASSPIRTGKSYTF.

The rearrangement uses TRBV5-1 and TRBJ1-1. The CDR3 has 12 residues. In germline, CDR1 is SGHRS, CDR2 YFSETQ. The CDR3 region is CASAAGNTEAFF.

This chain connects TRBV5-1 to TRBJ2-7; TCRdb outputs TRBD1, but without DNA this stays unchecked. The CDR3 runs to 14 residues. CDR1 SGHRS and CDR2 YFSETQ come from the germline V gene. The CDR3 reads CASSLTTGTGGRYF. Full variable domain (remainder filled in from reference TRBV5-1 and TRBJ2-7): KAGVTQTPRYLIKTRGQQVTLSCSPISGHRSVSWYQQTPGQGLQFLFEYFSETQRNKGNFPGRFSGRQFSNSRSEMNVSTLELGDSALYLCASSLTTGTGGRYFGPGTRLTVT.

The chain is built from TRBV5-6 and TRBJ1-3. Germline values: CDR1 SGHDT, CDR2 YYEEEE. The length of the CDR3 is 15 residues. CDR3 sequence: CASSTLLVTGNTIYF.

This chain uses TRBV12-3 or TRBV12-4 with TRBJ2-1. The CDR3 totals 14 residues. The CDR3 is CASSLARGSAEQFF.

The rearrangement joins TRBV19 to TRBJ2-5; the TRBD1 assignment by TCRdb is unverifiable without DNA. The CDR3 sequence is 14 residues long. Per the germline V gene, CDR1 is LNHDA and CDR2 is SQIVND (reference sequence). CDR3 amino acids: CASSMKGGQETQYF.

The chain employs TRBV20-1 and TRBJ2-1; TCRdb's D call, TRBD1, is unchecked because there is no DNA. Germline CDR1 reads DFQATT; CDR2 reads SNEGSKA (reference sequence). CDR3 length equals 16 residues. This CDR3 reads CSATSPERGILNEQFF.

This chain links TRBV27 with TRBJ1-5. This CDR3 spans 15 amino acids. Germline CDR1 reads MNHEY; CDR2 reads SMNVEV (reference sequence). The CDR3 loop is CASSKRQGEGQPQHF.

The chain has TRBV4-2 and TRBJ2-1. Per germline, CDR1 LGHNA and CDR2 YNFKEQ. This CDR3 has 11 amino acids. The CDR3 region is CASSQAGEQFF.

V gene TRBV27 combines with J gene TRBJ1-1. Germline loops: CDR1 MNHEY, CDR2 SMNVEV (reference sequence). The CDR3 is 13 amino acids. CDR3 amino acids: CASSLYENTEAFF.

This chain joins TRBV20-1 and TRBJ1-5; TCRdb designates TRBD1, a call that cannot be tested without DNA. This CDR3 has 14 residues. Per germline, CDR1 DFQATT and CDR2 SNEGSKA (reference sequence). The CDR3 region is CSAPRMGGNQPQHF.

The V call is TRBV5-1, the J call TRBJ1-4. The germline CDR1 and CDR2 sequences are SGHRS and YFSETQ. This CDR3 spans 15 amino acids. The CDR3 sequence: CASSLEVRTTEKLFF.

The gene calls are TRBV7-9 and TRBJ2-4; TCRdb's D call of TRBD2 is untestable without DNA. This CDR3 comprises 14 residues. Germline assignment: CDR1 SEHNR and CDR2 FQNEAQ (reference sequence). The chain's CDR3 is CASSSTRGGNIQYF.

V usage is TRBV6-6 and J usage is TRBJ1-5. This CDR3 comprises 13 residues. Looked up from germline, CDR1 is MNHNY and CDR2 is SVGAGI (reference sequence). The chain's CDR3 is CASSSYRDQPQHF.